The TCR beta chain described here comes from a study of blood T cell repertoires in COVID-19 (dated by TCRdb to 2018 to 2020). Background for the entire study: Samples covering the acute and convalescent phases of COVID-19 were provided by collaborators in the United States, Italy and Spain. The material from the prospective study consisted of cDNA or gDNA derived from T cells, B-cell-depleted T cells, or PBMCs. Sample metadata almost always included a de-identified subject ID, COVID-19 status, age in years and sex. Where available, HLA class I and class II types were taken from metadata supplied by the sample provider and were not determined by assay-based typing. Deeply sampled blood TCRbeta repertoires from subjects exposed to, actively infected with, or recovered from COVID-19 were included in the dataset. The samples were drawn from two sources: the first 160 participants of the ongoing ImmuneRACE study, and 1,200 or so subjects contributed by 6 global collaborators. The repertoires were released in a freely available public database intended as a resource for research on the immune response to SARS-CoV-2. What the authors observed across the whole study: The quantity of clinical and demographic metadata differed by source and by participant and was supplied without curation.

TCRbeta CDR3 regions were amplified from genomic DNA using the immunoSEQ Assay, a bias-controlled multiplex PCR. The study's processing was this. The number of nucleated cells in each sample was estimated from the amplification of reference gene primers within the assay. Sequence reads were collapsed and filtered to measure the absolute abundance of every unique TCRbeta CDR3 rearrangement. Productive Simpson clonality was computed per sample as the square root of Simpson's diversity index over productive rearrangements. TCRdb retrieved this table from immuneACCESS and kept in-frame rearrangements only. Not all clones are present; in checked studies, unresolved V genes account for under half, and no reason is known for the remainder. V and J calls and clone size come straight from that table; D and trimming were deduced from the DNA. The sample table records 120,000 or so clones; 80% of these occur just once. The ten largest make up 15% to 20% of the sample.

As regards this clone: Its binding antigen is unknown. No per-base quality is available; no much larger clone lies one base away.

Whole blood was collected in K2EDTA tubes by collaborating institutions according to the institutions' own protocols. For TCRbeta analysis, collaborators shipped samples in one of three forms: frozen whole blood, isolated PBMCs, or DNA extracted from either of those sample types. This clonotype was sampled from a man in his sixties with active or convalescent COVID-19. Sequencing was carried out using peripheral blood.

The CDR3 has the sequence CASSQVEGRYQPQHF. The DNA sequence is given as TGCGCCAGCAGCCAAGTGGAGGGGAGGTATCAGCCCCAGCATTTT. This receptor chain uses TRBV4-1 and TRBJ1-5; the D gene is perhaps TRBD1, on 5 matching bases. CDR1 and CDR2 (MGHRA, YSYEKL) derive from the germline V gene. V sheds 1 base and J sheds 5 bases, leaving 12 bases between their ends. Reading from cysteine to phenylalanine, the CDR3 counts 15 amino acids. Only CDR3 DNA remains: 45 bases, in frame from the first base.